What follows are 25 T cell receptor beta chains derived from one specimen sequenced in a study of blood T cell repertoires in COVID-19. Produced via immunoSEQ multiplex PCR; TCRdb's table is partial and in-frame only. This table has about 180,000 clones, roughly 90% appearing once. Sequenced material: peripheral blood. The receptors shown here come from a woman aged 50 to 60 with acute or convalescent COVID-19.

The chain uses TRBV28 and TRBJ2-7; a possible D gene is TRBD2 (5 bases). Germline values: CDR1 MDHEN, CDR2 SYDVKM. The CDR3 loop spans 15 amino acids. Trimming cost V 7 bases and J 1 base, with 17 bases left between them. CDR3 sequence: CASMHRGSVSYEQYF. DNA of the CDR3: TGTGCCAGCATGCATCGGGGTAGCGTTTCCTACGAGCAGTACTTC.

The chain is built from TRBV9 and TRBJ2-1; tentative D call: TRBD2 (6 bases). Germline V lookup: CDR1 SGDLS, CDR2 YYNGEE. The CDR3 loop spans 15 amino acids. The ends were cut back, 2 bases at V and 3 bases at J, with 12 bases in the middle. CDR3 in DNA: TGTGCCAGCAGCGTGTCGGACTACCTCTACAATGAGCAGTTCTTC. Protein product: CASSVSDYLYNEQFF.

V usage is TRBV5-6 and J usage is TRBJ2-1; TRBD1 matches 9 bases. The V gene's germline CDR1 is SGHDT and CDR2 YYEEEE. The CDR3 is 13 residues long. V lost 7 bases to trimming and J lost 6 bases; unmatched junction nucleotides: 5. Written as DNA, the CDR3 is TGTGCCAGCGGCAAACAGGGGGCCAATGAGCAGTTCTTC. It specifies CASGKQGANEQFF. Together with reference TRBV5-6 and TRBJ2-1, the CDR3 gives the full variable domain: DAGVTQSPTHLIKTRGQQVTLRCSPKSGHDTVSWYQQALGQGPQFIFQYYEEEERQRGNFPDRFSGHQFPNYSSELNVNALLLGDSALYLCASGKQGANEQFFGPGTRLTVL.

The chain uses TRBV11-3 and TRBJ2-5; D call uncertain. CDR1 is SGHNT, CDR2 YENEEA, per germline. V was shortened by 3 bases and J by 1 base, with 15 bases between the two germline ends. The CDR3 length is 16 residues. The CDR3 coding sequence is TGTGCCAGCAGCTTCCAACCGGTGGTATCCCAAGAGACCCAGTACTTC. Protein sequence: CASSFQPVVSQETQYF.

The CDR3 bases are TGTGCCAGCAGCTTAGGGACGACTAGCGGGAGTTCTCAGGAGACGGAGCAGTACTTC. Protein: CASSLGTTSGSSQETEQYF. This chain connects TRBV7-8 to TRBJ2-7; 12 nucleotides align to TRBD2. From germline, CDR1 is SGHVS and CDR2 FQNEAQ. The CDR3 is 19 amino acids. With V trimmed by 1 base and J by 7 bases, 17 bases remained unmatched.

The rearrangement joins TRBV30 to TRBJ2-2; no definite D call. Germline V gene sequence: CDR1 GTSNPN, CDR2 SVGIG (reference sequence). V lost 0 bases and J 10 bases, leaving 21 bases between the germline ends. The CDR3 is made up of 16 amino acids. CDR3 bases: TGTGCCTGGAGTGTACGTCGCACCGGCAGGCGAGAGGAGCTGTTTTTT. Residues: CAWSVRRTGRREELFF.

The genes are TRBV4-2 and TRBJ2-3, with D possibly being TRBD1 (6 bases). V lost 3 bases to trimming and J lost 1 base, with 14 bases between them. The V gene's germline CDR1 is LGHNA and CDR2 YNFKEQ. The CDR3 totals 16 residues. CDR3 loop: CASSHNRAGGTDTQYF. The CDR3 bases are TGTGCCAGCAGCCACAACAGGGCAGGGGGCACAGATACGCAGTATTTT.

This clone showed up just once. The chain is built from TRBV10-2 and TRBJ2-5; tentative D call: TRBD2 (6 bases). V dropped 1 base and J dropped 6 bases, with 12 bases sitting between them. The CDR3 consists of 14 residues. Germline V CDR1 and CDR2: WSHSY, SAAADI. DNA of the CDR3: TGCGCCAGCAGTGAGTTGGGGAGCGGGCAGACCCAGTACTTC. This sequence encodes CASSELGSGQTQYF.

The chain combines TRBV5-1 with TRBJ2-1; 13 bases are shared with TRBD2. Trimming cost V 3 bases and J 9 bases; bases outside gene matches: 6. This CDR3 region has 15 residues. Germline V gene data show CDR1 as SGHRS and CDR2 as YFSETQ. CDR3 loop: CASSSLAGGPGEQFF. In nucleotides, the CDR3 is TGCGCCAGCAGCTCACTAGCGGGGGGGCCGGGTGAGCAGTTCTTC.

The rearrangement joins TRBV15 to TRBJ1-1; no definite D call. CDR1 and CDR2 from the germline V gene are LNHNV and YYDKDF (reference sequence). Trimming removed 3 bases at V and 4 bases at J, with 12 bases between. This CDR3 contains 14 residues. CDR3 region: CATSREGRRTEAFF. For the CDR3, the DNA is TGTGCCACCAGCAGGGAGGGTAGGCGCACTGAAGCTTTCTTT. Variable domain in full (rest from reference TRBV15 and TRBJ1-1): DAMVIQNPRYQVTQFGKPVTLSCSQTLNHNVMYWYQQKSSQAPKLLFHYYDKDFNNEADTPDNFQSRRPNTSFCFLDIRSPGLGDTAMYLCATSREGRRTEAFFGQGTRLTVV.

The V and J genes are TRBV7-3 and TRBJ2-3; 10 nucleotides match TRBD2. The ends lost 5 bases at V and 5 bases at J; junction bases unmatched: 7. The CDR3 totals 15 residues. Germline-derived CDR1 and CDR2 are SGHTA and FQGTGA. Written as DNA, the CDR3 is TGTGCCAGCAGCCTCGGACTAGCGGAAGTAGATACGCAGTATTTT. Translated, it gives CASSLGLAEVDTQYF.

V gene TRBV27 combines with J gene TRBJ2-5, with unresolved D. The V end was cut by 4 bases, the J end by 4 bases, with 7 bases between. Germline loops: CDR1 MNHEY, CDR2 SMNVEV (reference sequence). The CDR3 has 12 amino acids. CDR3 in amino acids: CASSSSRETQYF. CDR3 bases: TGTGCCAGCAGTTCTAGTCGAGAGACCCAGTACTTC.

V usage is TRBV11-2 and J usage is TRBJ1-1; the D gene is possibly TRBD1 (6 bases). The CDR3 contains 15 residues. Germline V gene data show CDR1 as SGHAT and CDR2 as FQNNGV. V was shortened by 7 bases and J by 4 bases, with 19 bases between the two germline ends. CDR3: CASKLVDRPGTEAFF. DNA for the CDR3: TGTGCCAGCAAACTCGTGGACAGACCCGGCACTGAAGCTTTCTTT.

The chain is built from TRBV7-9 and TRBJ1-2, with D uncertain. Germline CDR1 and CDR2: SEHNR and FQNEAQ (reference sequence). There are 13 residues in the CDR3. Trimming cost V 1 base and J 4 bases, with 7 bases left between them. The CDR3 DNA is TGTGCCAGCAGCTTAGAACAGTTCTATGGCTACACCTTC. Encoded protein: CASSLEQFYGYTF.

The DNA for the CDR3 is TGTGCCAGCAGCCAAGATTGGCCTTTTAATCTTCTGGATACGCAGTATTTT. Its protein product is CASSQDWPFNLLDTQYF. This rearrangement joins TRBV3-1 (or the pseudogene TRBV3-2) to TRBJ2-3; D uncertain. Trimming took 0 bases from V and 6 from J, leaving 19 bases between them. CDR3 length: 17 residues. Germline V lookup: CDR1 LGHDT, CDR2 YNNKEL (reference sequence).

The chain links TRBV18 to TRBJ1-1; no reliable D call. Trimming took off 5 bases at V and 4 bases at J, with 11 bases between the two ends. Germline CDR1 and CDR2: KGHSH and LQKENI. This CDR3 is built from 13 residues. The CDR3 protein is CASSARGGTEAFF. The CDR3 nucleotides read TGTGCCAGCTCAGCTCGAGGTGGCACTGAAGCTTTCTTT. The complete variable domain, with remaining parts taken from reference TRBV18 and TRBJ1-1, reads NAGVMQNPRHLVRRRGQEARLRCSPMKGHSHVYWYRQLPEEGLKFMVYLQKENIIDESGMPKERFSAEFPKEGPSILRIQQVVRGDSAAYFCASSARGGTEAFFGQGTRLTVV.

The chain is built from TRBV9 and TRBJ2-2, with TRBD2 matching over 8 bases. The CDR3 contains 18 residues. The germline CDR1 and CDR2 sequences are SGDLS and YYNGEE. The V segment lost 1 base and the J segment 6 bases; nucleotides outside the gene matches: 14. The CDR3 sequence is CASSVKRVAGSSAGELFF. As DNA, the CDR3 is TGTGCCAGCAGCGTAAAGAGGGTAGCGGGAAGTTCGGCCGGGGAGCTGTTTTTT.

This chain links TRBV5-8 with TRBJ2-2; TRBD1 is a possible D gene (6 bases). V lost 2 bases and J lost 5, with 16 bases in between. The CDR3 spans 16 residues. Germline CDR1 SGHTS, CDR2 YDEGEE. The CDR3 DNA reads TGTGCCAGCAGCTTCCAAACAGGGACCGGGACCGGGGAGCTGTTTTTT. It encodes CASSFQTGTGTGELFF. The variable domain in full, with the rest retrieved from reference TRBV5-8 and TRBJ2-2, is EAGVTQSPTHLIKTRGQQATLRCSPISGHTSVYWYQQALGLGLQFLLWYDEGEERNRGNFPPRFSGRQFPNYSSELNVNALELEDSALYLCASSFQTGTGTGELFFGEGSRLTVL.

This clone was detected once. This sequence joins TRBV14 and TRBJ1-2; 7 bases fit TRBD1. The germline gives CDR1 SGHDN, CDR2 FVKESK. The CDR3 spans 13 residues. J was trimmed by 3 bases and V by 4 bases; bases with no gene match: 2. In nucleotides, the CDR3 is TGTGCCAGCAGCCCTGGACAGGACTATGGCTACACCTTC. Its translation: CASSPGQDYGYTF.

The chain uses TRBV27 and TRBJ1-1, with D possibly matching TRBD1 (5 bases). The CDR3 is 15 amino acids. V gave up 5 bases and J gave up 0 bases, with 13 bases separating them. The germline V gene encodes CDR1 MNHEY and CDR2 SMNVEV (reference sequence). The CDR3 here is CASSTRGHLNTEAFF. In nucleotides, the CDR3 is TGTGCCAGCAGTACCCGCGGACACTTGAACACTGAAGCTTTCTTT.

V gene TRBV6-2 or TRBV6-3 combines with J gene TRBJ1-1; possible D gene TRBD1, 6 bases. V was pared by 7 bases and J by 3 bases, with 21 bases between. The CDR3 extends over 16 amino acids. The germline V gene has CDR1 MNHEY and CDR2 SVGEGT. This CDR3 reads CASIPGGAGTDTEAFF. CDR3 coding DNA: TGTGCCAGCATCCCGGGGGGGGCTGGGACGGACACTGAAGCTTTCTTT.

V usage is TRBV6-4 and J usage is TRBJ1-2; 8 bases match TRBD1. J gave up 8 bases and V 2 bases, and 10 bases lay outside the gene matches. CDR3 length: 15 amino acids. Germline lookup yields CDR1 MRHNA and CDR2 SNTAGT. CDR3 amino acids: CASSDTGQGRSGYTF. In DNA form, the CDR3 reads TGTGCCAGCAGTGACACCGGACAGGGAAGAAGCGGCTACACCTTC.

V gene TRBV5-6 combines with J gene TRBJ1-2; weak D call: TRBD1 (5 bases). Trimming cost V 0 bases and J 6 bases, with 9 bases left between them. CDR1 SGHDT and CDR2 YYEEEE come from the germline V gene. This CDR3 has 13 amino acids. The CDR3 bases are TGTGCCAGCAGCTTGGCGGGGGGTAATGGCTACACCTTC. Amino acids: CASSLAGGNGYTF.

The chain joins TRBV7-8 to TRBJ2-1; 10 nucleotides agree with TRBD2. CDR1 and CDR2 (germline): SGHVS, FQNEAQ. V shed 5 bases, J shed 10 bases, and the junction held 20 bases outside the gene matches. The CDR3 has 18 amino acids. The CDR3 sequence is CASSQLGGTSGNLREQFF. Written as DNA, the CDR3 is TGTGCCAGCAGCCAATTAGGGGGTACTAGCGGGAACCTACGGGAGCAGTTCTTC.

The rearrangement uses TRBV24-1 and TRBJ1-2; 7 nucleotides agree with TRBD1. CDR3 length equals 16 residues. Germline trimming cut 4 bases from V and 3 bases from J; bases unmatched to any gene: 10. Germline CDR1 and CDR2: KGHDR and SFDVKD. The CDR3, as DNA: TGTGCCACCAGTGAAGGGGGCAGGGGCACCTACTATGGCTACACCTTC. It encodes CATSEGGRGTYYGYTF.